The rows below give T cell receptor beta chains drawn from one sample of a study of graft-versus-host responses after intestinal transplantation. TCRdb's copy holds only in-frame clones and misses some; the assay was immunoSEQ multiplex PCR. Altogether approximately 13,000 clones are present, roughly a third being singletons, with the ten largest covering around 2.3%. The specimen comprised alloreactive CD8+ T cells from a mixed lymphocyte reaction culture, sampled before intestinal transplant. The receptors come from a human patient who received an intestinal transplant. CDR3s include the opening cysteine and the closing phenylalanine or tryptophan. A D gene is named only where the DNA matches it firmly. Where a row states a size, it is once, few, many or the class of an expanded clone; other rows omit it.

V gene: TRBV9; clone size: -; D gene: -; J gene: TRBJ2-3; CDR3 DNA: TGTGCCAGCAGCGTAGACTTCACAGATACGCAGTATTTT; CDR3 protein: CASSVDFTDTQYF
V gene: TRBV15; clone size: -; D gene: TRBD2; J gene: TRBJ2-3; CDR3 DNA: TGTGCCACCAGCAGAGTAGGGTGGGGTGGCGGGGGGGTTCTGGATACGCAGTATTTT; CDR3 protein: CATSRVGWGGGGVLDTQYF
V gene: TRBV16; clone size: few; D gene: -; J gene: TRBJ2-2; CDR3 DNA: TGTGCCAGCACGCAATTCGGGGGACCCAACACCGGGGAGCTGTTTTTT; CDR3 protein: CASTQFGGPNTGELFF
V gene: TRBV9; clone size: -; D gene: -; J gene: TRBJ1-2; CDR3 DNA: TGTGCCAGCAGCCCCGGGGGGGGAGCCTATGGCTACACCTTC; CDR3 protein: CASSPGGGAYGYTF
V gene: TRBV27; clone size: -; D gene: -; J gene: TRBJ2-1; CDR3 DNA: TGTGCCAGCAGTTTAGGGACTGGGGGGAAAGAGCAGTTCTTC; CDR3 protein: CASSLGTGGKEQFF
V gene: TRBV2; clone size: few; D gene: -; J gene: TRBJ1-1; CDR3 DNA: TGTGCCAGCATAGGCCAGTTGAACACTGAAGCTTTCTTT; CDR3 protein: CASIGQLNTEAFF
V gene: TRBV7-3; clone size: -; D gene: TRBD2; J gene: TRBJ2-5; CDR3 DNA: TGTGCCAGCAGCCCGGGACTAGGGTCGTTGGAGACCCAGTACTTC; CDR3 protein: CASSPGLGSLETQYF
V gene: TRBV30; clone size: -; D gene: TRBD1; J gene: TRBJ1-1; CDR3 DNA: TGTGCCTGGAGTCCCGGGACAGGTAACACTGAAGCTTTCTTT; CDR3 protein: CAWSPGTGNTEAFF
V gene: TRBV29-1; clone size: few; D gene: TRBD1; J gene: TRBJ2-1; CDR3 DNA: TGCAGCGTTGAAGGACAGGGTAACTACAATGAGCAGTTCTTC; CDR3 protein: CSVEGQGNYNEQFF
V gene: TRBV5-1; clone size: -; D gene: TRBD1; J gene: TRBJ2-7; CDR3 DNA: TGCGCCAGCAGCTTGCGAGGGACAGTTAGCTCCTACGAGCAGTACTTC; CDR3 protein: CASSLRGTVSSYEQYF
V gene: TRBV14; clone size: medium-sized; D gene: TRBD1; J gene: TRBJ2-2; CDR3 DNA: TGTGCCAGCAGCCAAGATGGCAGGGGGCTCTTCTCGGGGGAGCTGTTTTTT; CDR3 protein: CASSQDGRGLFSGELFF
V gene: TRBV19; clone size: few; D gene: -; J gene: TRBJ1-4; CDR3 DNA: TGTGCCAGTAGTATAGGGCGGCGGAAGGGTGAAAAACTGTTTTTT; CDR3 protein: CASSIGRRKGEKLFF
V gene: TRBV27; clone size: -; D gene: TRBD1; J gene: TRBJ1-2; CDR3 DNA: TGTGCCAGCAGTTTTCAGACAGGGGGCGGGGATGGCTACACCTTC; CDR3 protein: CASSFQTGGGDGYTF
V gene: TRBV9; clone size: few; D gene: -; J gene: TRBJ1-5; CDR3 DNA: TGTGCCAGCAGCGTAGATTCAGGGGATAATCAGCCCCAGCATTTT; CDR3 protein: CASSVDSGDNQPQHF
V gene: TRBV6-1; clone size: -; D gene: TRBD2; J gene: TRBJ2-3; CDR3 DNA: TGTGCCAGCAGAACACTAGCGGGGCGCCGAGATACGCAGTATTTT; CDR3 protein: CASRTLAGRRDTQYF
V gene: TRBV9; clone size: -; D gene: -; J gene: TRBJ2-3; CDR3 DNA: TGTGCCAGCAGCGTAGATTGGCGAGGGCCCACAGATACGCAGTATTTT; CDR3 protein: CASSVDWRGPTDTQYF
V gene: TRBV6-9; clone size: -; D gene: -; J gene: TRBJ1-2; CDR3 DNA: TGTGCCAGCAGTAGATTTTACGGAAAGACCTATGGCTACACCTTC; CDR3 protein: CASSRFYGKTYGYTF
V gene: TRBV6-1; clone size: -; D gene: TRBD2; J gene: TRBJ2-1; CDR3 DNA: TGTGCCAGCAGTGAAGAATGGGGACTAGCGGGGGGCTGGGAGCAGTTCTTC; CDR3 protein: CASSEEWGLAGGWEQFF